One sample yielded the 27 T cell receptor beta chains listed below, sequenced in a study of cytotoxic CD8 clonotypes in ibrutinib-treated CLL. The assay was immunoSEQ multiplex PCR, and TCRdb's table has in-frame clones only and misses some. The sample consists of some 200,000 clones, about 75% of them appearing once. The sample was PBMCs, taken after 12 months of ibrutinib treatment. Receptor source: a human donor with chronic lymphocytic leukemia.

This clone has more than one count but fewer than ten. The CDR3 here is CASSALGQTTGELFF. The DNA for the CDR3 is TGTGCCAGCAGCGCCTTGGGACAGACGACCGGGGAGCTGTTTTTT. This chain uses TRBV7-9 with TRBJ2-2; 7 bases are a match to TRBD1. Germline V gene data show CDR1 as SEHNR and CDR2 as FQNEAQ (reference sequence). The V and J ends lost 5 bases and 5 bases, in that order; junction bases with no gene match: 8. The CDR3 has 15 amino acids.

The chain combines TRBV7-2 with TRBJ2-3, with D possibly being TRBD2 (5 bases). V was clipped by 5 bases and J by 7 bases, with 19 bases between them. CDR1 and CDR2 from the germline V gene are SGHTA and FQGNSA. The CDR3 is 15 amino acids. Here the CDR3 DNA reads TGTGCCAGCAGCCCCTCCTTGGGAGTGGCCCATACGCAGTATTTT. Protein: CASSPSLGVAHTQYF.

This chain joins TRBV6-4 and TRBJ1-2; no firm D call. CDR1 and CDR2 (germline): MRHNA, SNTAGT. V lost 5 bases to trimming and J lost 1 base, with 11 bases between them. The CDR3 has 14 amino acids. Here the CDR3 reads CASSSGMNNYGYTF. CDR3 nucleotide sequence: TGTGCCAGCAGTTCCGGGATGAATAACTATGGCTACACCTTC.

The CDR3 DNA reads as TGTGCCAGCAGCCCTCAGGGGGGGGAAGAGACCCAGTACTTC. Protein sequence: CASSPQGGEETQYF. The J gene is TRBJ2-5, the V gene TRBV7-2; either TRBD1 or TRBD2 may fit D (7 bases each). Trimming removed 5 bases at V and 3 bases at J, with 13 bases between. Germline CDR1 reads SGHTA; CDR2 reads FQGNSA. CDR3 length: 14 amino acids.

This clone appeared a few times. The CDR3 sequence: CASTDPRGAGSAFF. The CDR3, as DNA: TGTGCCAGCACCGACCCCCGAGGGGCAGGCTCGGCTTTCTTT. V gene TRBV6-5 combines with J gene TRBJ1-1; TRBD1 is a possible D gene (5 bases). Germline CDR1 is MNHEY and CDR2 is SVGAGI. V gave up 7 bases and J gave up 11 bases, with 23 bases separating them. The CDR3 is 14 residues long.

A few counts support this clone. The chain has TRBV30 and TRBJ2-5; possibly TRBD2 for D (6 bases). Trimming pared 1 base from V and 4 bases from J, leaving 10 bases between. Germline V gives CDR1 GTSNPN, CDR2 SVGIG (reference sequence). CDR3 size: 13 residues. The CDR3 here is CAWSGSSGETQYF. The DNA of the CDR3 is TGTGCCTGGAGTGGAAGTAGCGGAGAGACCCAGTACTTC.

The chain uses TRBV5-8 and TRBJ1-5; D gene ambiguous. This CDR3 comprises 15 residues. Trimming took off 1 base at V and 0 bases at J, with 8 bases between the two ends. CDR1 and CDR2 (germline): SGHTS, YDEGEE. The CDR3, as DNA: TGTGCCAGCAGCTTGTACGGGATTAGCAATCAGCCCCAGCATTTT. Protein product: CASSLYGISNQPQHF.

The chain links TRBV15 to TRBJ2-1; 12 nucleotides align to TRBD2. Germline values: CDR1 LNHNV, CDR2 YYDKDF (reference sequence). This CDR3 is 15 amino acids long. Trimming cost V 4 bases and J 5 bases; bases outside gene matches: 3. Written as DNA, the CDR3 is TGTGCCACCAGCACCCGGACTAGCGGGAACAATGAGCAGTTCTTC. It encodes CATSTRTSGNNEQFF.

This chain links TRBV30 with TRBJ2-2; TRBD2 agrees at 8 bases. The CDR3 length is 19 residues. Per germline, CDR1 GTSNPN and CDR2 SVGIG (reference sequence). V gave up 0 bases and J gave up 0 bases; unmatched junction bases: 12. CDR3 sequence reads: CAWSVLSGGYFANTGELFF. DNA for the CDR3: TGTGCCTGGAGTGTATTATCGGGGGGGTACTTTGCGAACACCGGGGAGCTGTTTTTT.

V gene TRBV19 combines with J gene TRBJ1-2; 7 bases match TRBD1. Trimming at V came to 6 bases and at J to 4 bases, leaving 5 bases not matched to a gene. The germline CDR1 and CDR2 sequences are LNHDA and SQIVND (reference sequence). CDR3 length equals 13 residues. CDR3 region: CASRSGGGYGYTF. DNA of the CDR3: TGTGCCAGTAGATCAGGGGGAGGCTATGGCTACACCTTC.

This clone was seen only a few times. The same CDR3 arises from other DNA sequences in this sample as well. DNA for the CDR3: TGTGCCAGCAGCCGACGGAACTATGGCTACACCTTC. Its translation: CASSRRNYGYTF. The chain employs TRBV14 and TRBJ1-2, with D unclear. Germline loops: CDR1 SGHDN, CDR2 FVKESK. Trimming stripped 4 bases from V and 2 bases from J, with 5 bases between. The CDR3 is 12 amino acids.

The V and J genes are TRBV27 and TRBJ2-7; D is perhaps TRBD2 (6 bases). This CDR3 spans 15 amino acids. V was pared by 5 bases and J by 1 base, with 15 bases between. Germline V lookup: CDR1 MNHEY, CDR2 SMNVEV (reference sequence). The CDR3: CASSPSGSGSYEQYF. The CDR3 DNA reads as TGTGCCAGCAGTCCATCGGGTAGCGGTTCCTACGAGCAGTACTTC.

The chain employs TRBV30 and TRBJ1-3, with 8 bases fitting TRBD1. Trimming removed 3 bases from V and 0 bases from J; junction bases left unmatched: 4. The CDR3 runs 15 residues. Looked up from germline, CDR1 is GTSNPN and CDR2 is SVGIG (reference sequence). The DNA of the CDR3 is TGTGCCTGGAGCGGACAGGGCTTCTCTGGAAACACCATATATTTT. Translation gives CAWSGQGFSGNTIYF.

The rearrangement joins TRBV28 to TRBJ1-4; D not certain. The V end was cut by 7 bases, the J end by 4 bases, with 13 bases between. The CDR3 sequence is 14 residues long. Germline V lookup: CDR1 MDHEN, CDR2 SYDVKM. CDR3 loop: CASTPGPINEKLFF. For the CDR3, the DNA is TGTGCCAGCACCCCAGGACCCATTAATGAAAAACTGTTTTTT.

This rearrangement joins TRBV7-3 to TRBJ1-6, with D unresolved. Trimming cost V 3 bases and J 1 base, with 13 bases left between them. This CDR3 is 17 amino acids long. Germline V CDR1 and CDR2: SGHTA, FQGTGA. The CDR3 here is CASSLRTKASYNSPLHF. CDR3 in DNA: TGTGCCAGCAGCTTGCGGACTAAAGCTTCCTATAATTCACCCCTCCACTTT.

This clone was seen a few times. The genes are TRBV6-5 and TRBJ1-3; perhaps TRBD1 as D (5 bases). Trimming left V 2 bases short and J 0 bases short, with 11 bases between. The CDR3 runs to 16 residues. Per germline, CDR1 MNHEY and CDR2 SVGAGI. In nucleotides, the CDR3 is TGTGCCAGCAGTTACGGCGGGGACGGCTCTGGAAACACCATATATTTT. Its translation is CASSYGGDGSGNTIYF.

This clone was seen a single time. This chain joins TRBV5-1 and TRBJ1-2; 9 bases are a match to TRBD1. Trimming at V came to 0 bases and at J to 10 bases, leaving 7 bases not matched to a gene. Germline lookup yields CDR1 SGHRS and CDR2 YFSETQ. The CDR3 has 14 residues. Written as DNA, the CDR3 is TGCGCCAGCAGCTTGGAGGGGACAGGGAGGGTCTACACCTTC. It translates to CASSLEGTGRVYTF.

This clone was detected ten times or more. The chain uses TRBV28 and TRBJ2-7, with D hard to call. Germline V gives CDR1 MDHEN, CDR2 SYDVKM. The CDR3 contains 13 residues. The germline V and J ends were trimmed by 2 bases and 5 bases, with 10 bases remaining between them. The CDR3 nucleotides are TGTGCCAGCAGTTTACCTTCCACCCACGAGCAGTACTTC. Its translation: CASSLPSTHEQYF.

The chain employs TRBV7-2 and TRBJ2-3, with D tentatively TRBD1 (6 bases). Trimming cost V 5 bases and J 2 bases, with 26 bases left between them. The CDR3 has 19 residues. The germline V gene has CDR1 SGHTA and CDR2 FQGNSA. The CDR3 DNA follows: TGTGCCAGCAGCCCGAAGACCGCTGTCCGGGACATTGTCACAGATACGCAGTATTTT. Translating it yields CASSPKTAVRDIVTDTQYF.

In this sample, this clone turned up once. This chain links TRBV5-1 with TRBJ2-1; 8 positions match TRBD2. The CDR3 is 14 amino acids. V was clipped by 6 bases and J by 2 bases; unmatched bases: 4. Germline-derived CDR1 and CDR2 are SGHRS and YFSETQ. CDR3 in DNA: TGCGCCAGCATCGCGGGAGGACCCTACAATGAGCAGTTCTTC. As protein: CASIAGGPYNEQFF.

This chain joins TRBV2 and TRBJ1-5; TRBD1 matches 11 bases. The CDR3 consists of 15 residues. The germline V gene has CDR1 SNHLY and CDR2 FYNNEI. J gave up 6 bases and V 6 bases, and 7 bases lay outside the gene matches. The CDR3 DNA sequence: TGTGCCAGCAGCCAGGGACAGGGGGAGGCTCAGCCCCAGCATTTT. Translated: CASSQGQGEAQPQHF.

The genes are TRBV15 and TRBJ1-2, with D hard to call. Trimming shortened V by 5 bases and J by 7 bases, and 14 bases separated the two germline ends. This CDR3 is 13 amino acids long. Germline V CDR1 and CDR2: LNHNV, YYDKDF (reference sequence). The CDR3 coding sequence is TGTGCCACCAGCCCAGCCTATGGAAGTGGCTACACCTTC. It translates to CATSPAYGSGYTF.

The chain carries TRBV9 and TRBJ2-3; D not certain. With 3 bases removed from V and 2 bases from J, the gap between germline ends came to 13 bases. The CDR3 consists of 15 residues. Germline CDR1 and CDR2: SGDLS and YYNGEE. CDR3 DNA: TGTGCCAGCAGCGAGAGGAGTCTAGACACAGATACGCAGTATTTT. Encoded protein: CASSERSLDTDTQYF.

This clone was observed a few times. The chain is built from TRBV11-2 and TRBJ2-5; D might be TRBD2 (5 bases). Germline CDR1 and CDR2: SGHAT and FQNNGV. The CDR3 is 13 residues long. V was trimmed by 7 bases and J by 3 bases, leaving 12 bases between them. CDR3 DNA sequence: TGTGCCAGCACCGCAGAGACTAAAGAGACCCAGTACTTC. Protein product: CASTAETKETQYF. The variable domain in full, completed from reference TRBV11-2 and TRBJ2-5, reads EAGVAQSPRYKIIEKRQSVAFWCNPISGHATLYWYQQILGQGPKLLIQFQNNGVVDDSQLPKDRFSAERLKGVDSTLKIQPAKLEDSAVYLCASTAETKETQYFGPGTRLLVL.

The chain has TRBV5-1 and TRBJ2-5; 8 positions match TRBD1. Unmatched junction bases numbered 7, after V lost 4 bases and J lost 5 bases. Looked up from germline, CDR1 is SGHRS and CDR2 is YFSETQ. This CDR3 region has 14 residues. The CDR3, as DNA: TGCGCCAGCAGCCCCGGGACAGGAGGCGAGACCCAGTACTTC. It encodes CASSPGTGGETQYF.

In DNA, the CDR3 is TGTGCCACCAGCAGAGACAGACAGAGTGTGGGCTACACCTTC. Its protein product is CATSRDRQSVGYTF. V gene TRBV15 combines with J gene TRBJ1-2, with D perhaps TRBD1 (5 bases). The CDR3 consists of 14 residues. The germline V gene encodes CDR1 LNHNV and CDR2 YYDKDF (reference sequence). V was pared by 0 bases and J by 8 bases, with 13 bases between.

This clone showed up just a few times. The rearrangement links TRBV9 to TRBJ1-4; D perhaps matches TRBD1 (6 bases). Germline V gene data show CDR1 as SGDLS and CDR2 as YYNGEE. V was shortened by 4 bases and J by 4 bases, with 11 bases between the two germline ends. This CDR3 is 14 amino acids long. The CDR3 nucleotides read TGTGCCAGCAGCCTAGGGGGGAGTAATGAAAAACTGTTTTTT. This translates into CASSLGGSNEKLFF.